These 11 T cell receptor beta chains were all obtained from the same sample, sequenced in a study of cytomegalovirus exposure and HLA in healthy donors (dated by TCRdb to about 2017). Library preparation employed the immunoSEQ multiplex PCR assay. For the multiplex PCR, a mixture combining 60 forward primers for TCR Vbeta segments and 13 reverse primers for TCR Jbeta segments was used. TCRdb retrieved this table from immuneACCESS and kept in-frame rearrangements only. Not all clones are present; in checked studies, unresolved V genes account for under half, and no reason is known for the remainder. Across this sample there are about 110,000 clones, with roughly 80% seen only once. The ten biggest clones cover roughly 2.5% of the sample. The source material was PBMCs. The receptors shown here come from a man aged 35 to 55 in good health and CMV-seronegative.

V and J are TRBV5-5 and TRBJ2-5; D is perhaps TRBD2 (5 bases). V lost 0 bases, J lost 3 bases, and 9 bases lay in between. Per the germline V gene, CDR1 is SGHKS and CDR2 is YYEKEE (reference sequence). The CDR3 runs 14 residues. As DNA, the CDR3 is TGTGCCAGCAGCTTGGTTGGTAGCGAAGAGACCCAGTACTTC. Translating it yields CASSLVGSEETQYF.

The rearrangement joins TRBV9 to TRBJ2-2; 7 bases fit TRBD1. This CDR3 contains 16 residues. Unmatched junction bases numbered 6, after V lost 3 bases and J lost 1 base. Germline CDR1 is SGDLS and CDR2 is YYNGEE. The CDR3 sequence: CASSGRQGLNTGELFF. The CDR3 DNA is TGTGCCAGCAGCGGTAGACAGGGCCTGAACACCGGGGAGCTGTTTTTT.

The chain recombines TRBV25-1 with TRBJ1-2, with 10 nucleotides matching TRBD1. Germline assignment: CDR1 MGHDK and CDR2 SYGVNS. V lost 3 bases and J lost 8; bases outside the gene matches: 6. This CDR3 is built from 14 residues. CDR3 in DNA: TGTGCCAGCAGTGATGCCGGACAGGGGGGGGGCTACACCTTC. It specifies CASSDAGQGGGYTF.

This clone was seen a handful of times. This rearrangement joins TRBV6-6 to TRBJ2-5; 11 bases are a match to TRBD2. Germline CDR1 and CDR2: MNHNY and SVGAGI (reference sequence). V shed 6 bases, J shed 4 bases, and the junction held 4 bases outside the gene matches. The CDR3 totals 14 residues. The CDR3: CASRVLAGGETQYF. CDR3 in DNA: TGTGCCAGCAGGGTTCTAGCGGGGGGAGAGACCCAGTACTTC.

The rearrangement joins TRBV4-1 to TRBJ2-7; TRBD1 aligns across 7 bases. Germline V lookup: CDR1 MGHRA, CDR2 YSYEKL. V dropped 4 bases and J dropped 1; count of bases not matched to a gene: 1. This CDR3 is built from 13 residues. CDR3 DNA sequence: TGCGCCAGCAGCCGACAGGGTTCCTACGAGCAGTACTTC. Protein: CASSRQGSYEQYF.

The rearrangement links TRBV11-2 to TRBJ2-1; D might be TRBD1 (6 bases). The V gene's germline CDR1 is SGHAT and CDR2 FQNNGV. With 3 bases removed from V and 4 bases from J, the gap between germline ends came to 10 bases. The CDR3 covers 14 residues. The CDR3 loop reads CASSLEQGYNEQFF. Written as DNA, the CDR3 is TGTGCCAGCAGCTTGGAACAGGGATACAATGAGCAGTTCTTC.

The chain uses TRBV27 and TRBJ1-4, with TRBD1 identical over 7 bases. Unmatched junction bases numbered 15, after V lost 6 bases and J lost 8 bases. The CDR3 has 16 residues. Germline loops: CDR1 MNHEY, CDR2 SMNVEV (reference sequence). The CDR3 nucleotides are TGTGCCAGCAGACGGATTCGTCGGGACAGTGGAGAAAAACTGTTTTTT. As protein: CASRRIRRDSGEKLFF.

The chain employs TRBV6-1 and TRBJ1-4; D might be TRBD1 (6 bases). The CDR3 contains 14 residues. Trimming pared 1 base from V and 12 bases from J, leaving 15 bases between. Germline V gene lookup returns CDR1 MNHNS and CDR2 SASEGT. The CDR3 DNA is TGTGCCAGCAGTGAAGATTGGGGCGGGGGCGAACTGTTTTTT. Encoded protein: CASSEDWGGGELFF.

This clone was counted once. V is TRBV5-1 and J is TRBJ1-3; 10 bases are a match to TRBD1. J was trimmed by 9 bases and V by 4 bases; bases with no gene match: 10. CDR1 is SGHRS, CDR2 YFSETQ, per germline. This CDR3 has 15 residues. The CDR3 sequence is CASSRDRDRGSTIYF. The CDR3 region has the DNA TGCGCCAGCAGCCGCGACCGGGACAGGGGTTCCACCATATATTTT.

This chain connects TRBV5-1 to TRBJ2-5, with D perhaps TRBD2 (5 bases). This CDR3 is built from 14 residues. The germline V gene encodes CDR1 SGHRS and CDR2 YFSETQ. The germline V and J ends were trimmed by 4 bases and 1 base, with 11 bases remaining between them. The CDR3 reads CASSARDIQETQYF. CDR3 DNA: TGCGCCAGCAGCGCCCGGGATATCCAAGAGACCCAGTACTTC.

This clone was seen a few times. This chain uses TRBV6-1 with TRBJ1-4; a weak D match, TRBD1 (6 bases). The CDR3 contains 14 residues. Germline assignment: CDR1 MNHNS and CDR2 SASEGT. Trimming stripped 1 base from V and 11 bases from J, with 14 bases between. The CDR3 is CASSEDRAFRKLFF. CDR3 in DNA: TGTGCCAGCAGTGAAGACAGGGCCTTCCGGAAACTGTTTTTT.